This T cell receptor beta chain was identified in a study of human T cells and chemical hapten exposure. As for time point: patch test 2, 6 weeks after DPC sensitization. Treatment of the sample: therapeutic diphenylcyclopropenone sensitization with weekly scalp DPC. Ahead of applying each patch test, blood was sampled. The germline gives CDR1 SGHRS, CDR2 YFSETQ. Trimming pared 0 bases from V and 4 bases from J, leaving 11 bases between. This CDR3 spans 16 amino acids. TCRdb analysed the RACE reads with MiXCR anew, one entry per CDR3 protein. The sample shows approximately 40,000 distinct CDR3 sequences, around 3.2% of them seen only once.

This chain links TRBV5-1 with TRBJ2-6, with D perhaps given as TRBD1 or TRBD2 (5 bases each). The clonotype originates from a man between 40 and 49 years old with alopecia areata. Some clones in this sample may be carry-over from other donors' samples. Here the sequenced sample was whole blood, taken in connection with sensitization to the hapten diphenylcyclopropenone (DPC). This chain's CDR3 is CASSLGGIIGANVLTF. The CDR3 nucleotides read TGCGCCAGCAGCTTGGGGGGGATTATAGGGGCCAACGTCCTGACTTTC. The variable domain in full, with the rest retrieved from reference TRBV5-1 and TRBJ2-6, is KAGVTQTPRYLIKTRGQQVTLSCSPISGHRSVSWYQQTPGQGLQFLFEYFSETQRNKGNFPGRFSGRQFSNSRSEMNVSTLELGDSALYLCASSLGGIIGANVLTFGAGSRLTVL.